This TCR beta chain comes out of a study of blood T cell repertoires in COVID-19. Some clones are missing from TCRdb's copy, which holds only in-frame ones; the method was immunoSEQ multiplex PCR. The data contain over 200,000 clones, 90% of them singletons. CDR3 size: 15 residues. The junction had 2 bases not matched to a gene; V was cut back by 4 bases and J by 0 bases. Germline CDR1 is LGHDT and CDR2 is YNNKEL (reference sequence). The sample comprised PBMCs or T cells enriched from blood (not recorded which). This chain connects TRBV3-1 (or the pseudogene TRBV3-2) to TRBJ1-2, with 10 bases identical to TRBD1. The sequence derives from a man aged 25 to 40 who had been exposed to COVID-19. The CDR3 protein is CASSLGTGANYGYTF. In nucleotides, the CDR3 is TGTGCCAGCAGCCTAGGGACAGGGGCTAACTATGGCTACACCTTC.